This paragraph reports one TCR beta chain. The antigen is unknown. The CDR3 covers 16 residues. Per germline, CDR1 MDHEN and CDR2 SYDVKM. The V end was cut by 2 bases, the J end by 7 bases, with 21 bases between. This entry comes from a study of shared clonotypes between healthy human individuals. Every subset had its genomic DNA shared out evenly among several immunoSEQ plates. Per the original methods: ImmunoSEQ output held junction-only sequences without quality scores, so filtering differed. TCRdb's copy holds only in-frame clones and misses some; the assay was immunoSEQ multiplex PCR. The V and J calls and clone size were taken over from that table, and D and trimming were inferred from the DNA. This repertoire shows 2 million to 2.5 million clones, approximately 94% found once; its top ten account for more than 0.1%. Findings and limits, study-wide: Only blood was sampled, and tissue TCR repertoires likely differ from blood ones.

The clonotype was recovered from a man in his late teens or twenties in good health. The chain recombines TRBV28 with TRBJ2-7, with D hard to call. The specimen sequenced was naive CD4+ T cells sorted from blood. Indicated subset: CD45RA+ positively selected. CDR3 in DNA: TGTGCCAGCAGTTTAGGAAAGGACGGGTTTGTGAGGGAGCAGTACTTC. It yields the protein CASSLGKDGFVREQYF.